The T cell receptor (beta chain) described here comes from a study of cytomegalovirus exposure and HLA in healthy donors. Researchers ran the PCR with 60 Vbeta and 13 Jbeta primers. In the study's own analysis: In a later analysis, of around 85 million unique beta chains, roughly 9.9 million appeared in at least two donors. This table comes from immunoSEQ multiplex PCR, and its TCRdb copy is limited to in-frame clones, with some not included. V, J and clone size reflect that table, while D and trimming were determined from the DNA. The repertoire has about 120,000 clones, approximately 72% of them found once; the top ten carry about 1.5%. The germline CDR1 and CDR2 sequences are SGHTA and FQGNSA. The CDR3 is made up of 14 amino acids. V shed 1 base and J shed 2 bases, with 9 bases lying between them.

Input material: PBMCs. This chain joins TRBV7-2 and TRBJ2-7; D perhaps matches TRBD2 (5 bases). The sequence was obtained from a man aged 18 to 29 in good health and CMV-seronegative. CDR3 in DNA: TGTGCCAGCAGCTTAGTGGTGGGAGCCTACGAGCAGTACTTC. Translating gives CASSLVVGAYEQYF.